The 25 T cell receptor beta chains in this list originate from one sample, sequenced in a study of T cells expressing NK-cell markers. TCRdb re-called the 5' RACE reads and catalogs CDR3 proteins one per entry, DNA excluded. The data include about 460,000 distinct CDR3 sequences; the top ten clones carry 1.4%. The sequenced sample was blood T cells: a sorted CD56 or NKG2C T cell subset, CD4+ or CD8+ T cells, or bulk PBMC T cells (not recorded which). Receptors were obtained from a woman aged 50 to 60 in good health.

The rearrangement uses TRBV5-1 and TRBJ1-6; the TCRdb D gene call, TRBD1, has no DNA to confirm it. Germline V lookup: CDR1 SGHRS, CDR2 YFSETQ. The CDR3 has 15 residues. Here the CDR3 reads CASSLEGASNSPLHF.

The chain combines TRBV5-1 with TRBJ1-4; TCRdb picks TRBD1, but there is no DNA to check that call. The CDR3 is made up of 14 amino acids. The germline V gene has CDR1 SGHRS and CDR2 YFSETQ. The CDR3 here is CASSSGKAAEKLFF.

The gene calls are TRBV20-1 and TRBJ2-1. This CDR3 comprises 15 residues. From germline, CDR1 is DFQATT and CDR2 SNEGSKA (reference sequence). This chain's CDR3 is CSARGVGGSYNEQFF.

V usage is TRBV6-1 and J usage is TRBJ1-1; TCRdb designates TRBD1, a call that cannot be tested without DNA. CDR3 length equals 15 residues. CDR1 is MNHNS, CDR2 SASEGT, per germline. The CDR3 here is CASSFRLPGDTEAFF.

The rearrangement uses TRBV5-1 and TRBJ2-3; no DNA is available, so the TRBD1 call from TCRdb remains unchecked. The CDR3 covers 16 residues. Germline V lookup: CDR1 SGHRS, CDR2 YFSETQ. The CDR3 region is CASSSDGQGLQDTQYF.

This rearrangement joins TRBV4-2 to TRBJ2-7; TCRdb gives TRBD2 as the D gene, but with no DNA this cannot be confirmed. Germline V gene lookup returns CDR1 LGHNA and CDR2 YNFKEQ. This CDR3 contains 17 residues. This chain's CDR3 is CASSQVGLAGGSYEQYF.

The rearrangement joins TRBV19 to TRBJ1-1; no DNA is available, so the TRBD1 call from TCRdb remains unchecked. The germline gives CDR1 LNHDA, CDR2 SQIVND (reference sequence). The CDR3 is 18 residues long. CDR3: CASSTALDRRGKGGEAFF. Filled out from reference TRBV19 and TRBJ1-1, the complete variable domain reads DGGITQSPKYLFRKEGQNVTLSCEQNLNHDAMYWYRQDPGQGLRLIYYSQIVNDFQKGDIAEGYSVSREKKESFPLTVTSAQKNPTAFYLCASSTALDRRGKGGEAFFGQGTRLTVV.

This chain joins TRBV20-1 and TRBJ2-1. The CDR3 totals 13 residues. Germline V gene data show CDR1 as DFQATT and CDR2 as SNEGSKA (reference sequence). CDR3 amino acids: CSASGRLYNEQFF.

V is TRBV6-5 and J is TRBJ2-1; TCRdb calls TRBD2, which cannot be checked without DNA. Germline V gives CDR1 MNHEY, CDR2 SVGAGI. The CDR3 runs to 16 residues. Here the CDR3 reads CASSYLLLAGEVEQFF.

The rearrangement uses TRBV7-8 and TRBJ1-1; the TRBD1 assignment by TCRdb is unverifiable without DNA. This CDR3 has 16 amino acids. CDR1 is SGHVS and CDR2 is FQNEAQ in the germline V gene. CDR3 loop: CASSLAEGVTVTEAFF.

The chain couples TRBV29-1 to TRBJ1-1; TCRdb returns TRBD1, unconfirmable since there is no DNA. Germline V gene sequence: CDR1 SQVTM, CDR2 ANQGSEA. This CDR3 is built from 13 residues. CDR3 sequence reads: CSAETGLNTEAFF.

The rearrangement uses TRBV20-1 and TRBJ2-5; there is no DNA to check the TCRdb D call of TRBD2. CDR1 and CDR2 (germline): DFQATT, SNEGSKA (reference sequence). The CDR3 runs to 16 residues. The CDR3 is CSASATSGRPQETQYF.

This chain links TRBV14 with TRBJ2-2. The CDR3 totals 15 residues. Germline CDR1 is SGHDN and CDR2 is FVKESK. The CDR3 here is CASSHLVRNTGELFF. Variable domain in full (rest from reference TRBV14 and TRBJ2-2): EAGVTQFPSHSVIEKGQTVTLRCDPISGHDNLYWYRRVMGKEIKFLLHFVKESKQDESGMPNNRFLAERTGGTYSTLKVQPAELEDSGVYFCASSHLVRNTGELFFGEGSRLTVL.

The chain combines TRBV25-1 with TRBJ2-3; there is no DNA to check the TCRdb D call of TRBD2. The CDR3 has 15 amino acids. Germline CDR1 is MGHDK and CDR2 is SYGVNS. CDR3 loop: CASSPTSGGPDTQYF.

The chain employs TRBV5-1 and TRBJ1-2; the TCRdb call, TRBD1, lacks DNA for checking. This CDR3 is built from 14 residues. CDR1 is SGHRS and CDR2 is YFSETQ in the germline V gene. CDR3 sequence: CASSLDRAVSGYTF.

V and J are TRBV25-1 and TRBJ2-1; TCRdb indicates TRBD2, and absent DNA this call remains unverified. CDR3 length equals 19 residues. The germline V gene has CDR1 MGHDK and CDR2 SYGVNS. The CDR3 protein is CASSEWTSGSGDSYNEQFF. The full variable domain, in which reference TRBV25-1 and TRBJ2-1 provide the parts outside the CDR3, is EADIYQTPRYLVIGTGKKITLECSQTMGHDKMYWYQQDPGMELHLIHYSYGVNSTEKGDLSSESTVSRIRTEHFPLTLESARPSHTSQYLCASSEWTSGSGDSYNEQFFGPGTRLTVL.

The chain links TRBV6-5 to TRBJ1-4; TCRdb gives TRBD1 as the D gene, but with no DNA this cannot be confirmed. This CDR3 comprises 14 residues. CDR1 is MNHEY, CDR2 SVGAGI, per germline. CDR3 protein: CASSQGISGEKLFF.

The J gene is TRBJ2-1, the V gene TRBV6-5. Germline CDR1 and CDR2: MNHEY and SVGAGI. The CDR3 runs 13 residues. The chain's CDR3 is CASSYQNYNEQFF.

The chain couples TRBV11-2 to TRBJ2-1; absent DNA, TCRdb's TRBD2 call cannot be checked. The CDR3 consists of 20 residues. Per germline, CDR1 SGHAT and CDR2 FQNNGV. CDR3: CASRSFRPSNNPSGYNEQFF.

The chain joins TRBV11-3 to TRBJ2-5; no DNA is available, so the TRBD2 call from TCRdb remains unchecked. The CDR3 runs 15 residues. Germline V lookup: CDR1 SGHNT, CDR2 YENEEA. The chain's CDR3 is CASSLGGQNQETQYF.

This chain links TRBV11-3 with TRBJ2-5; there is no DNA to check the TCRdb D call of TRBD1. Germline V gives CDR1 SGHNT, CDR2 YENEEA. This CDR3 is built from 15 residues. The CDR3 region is CASSPPVASQETQYF.

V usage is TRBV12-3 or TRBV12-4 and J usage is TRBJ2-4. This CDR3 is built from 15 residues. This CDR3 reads CASSPDTVNKNIQYF.

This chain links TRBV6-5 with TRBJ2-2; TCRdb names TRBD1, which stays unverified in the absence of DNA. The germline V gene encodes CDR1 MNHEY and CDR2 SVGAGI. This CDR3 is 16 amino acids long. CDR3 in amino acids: CASSYPQGLGTGELFF.

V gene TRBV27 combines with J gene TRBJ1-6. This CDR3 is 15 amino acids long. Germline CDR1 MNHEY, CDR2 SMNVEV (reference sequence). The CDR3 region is CASSPQGSSNSPLHF.

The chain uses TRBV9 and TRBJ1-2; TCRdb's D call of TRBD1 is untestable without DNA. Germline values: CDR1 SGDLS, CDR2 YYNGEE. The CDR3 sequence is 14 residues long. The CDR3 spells CASRGQGSNYGYTF.